The 13 T cell receptor beta chains in this list originate from one sample, sequenced in a study of beta chain features in type 1 diabetes. Every bit of the isolated RNA underwent reverse transcription, so sequencing read expressed TCRB transcripts. Generated by immunoSEQ multiplex PCR, the TCRdb table keeps only in-frame clones and is missing some. The sample holds roughly 400,000 clones; roughly 14% are singletons and the top ten take about 0.034%. Sequencing was carried out using naive CD4+ T cells from blood. Every receptor here comes from a man aged 30 to 45 in good health.

This clone has just a few counts. The J gene is TRBJ2-7, the V gene TRBV7-2; 9 nucleotides line up with TRBD2. Germline V CDR1 and CDR2: SGHTA, FQGNSA. Trimming at V came to 2 bases and at J to 2 bases, leaving 7 bases not matched to a gene. CDR3 length: 16 residues. The CDR3 sequence is CASSLLASGGTYEQYF. The CDR3 nucleotides read TGTGCCAGCAGCTTATTGGCGAGCGGGGGGACCTACGAGCAGTACTTC.

The sample holds a few counts of this clone. The chain has TRBV7-2 and TRBJ1-2, with D perhaps matching TRBD1 (6 bases). Germline values: CDR1 SGHTA, CDR2 FQGNSA. The CDR3 runs to 14 residues. The germline V and J ends were trimmed by 1 base and 5 bases, with 11 bases remaining between them. The CDR3, as DNA: TGTGCCAGCAGCTTAGAGGGGACAAGTTATGGCTACACCTTC. It yields the protein CASSLEGTSYGYTF.

This clone was detected a few times. The chain has TRBV15 and TRBJ2-1; 11 bases map to TRBD2. The trim removed 5 bases at V and 6 bases at J, leaving 6 bases unmatched. Germline loops: CDR1 LNHNV, CDR2 YYDKDF (reference sequence). The length of the CDR3 is 15 residues. The CDR3 here is CATSETSGSTNEQFF. The CDR3 region has the DNA TGTGCCACCAGCGAAACTAGCGGGAGTACCAATGAGCAGTTCTTC.

The DNA for the CDR3 is TGTGCCAGCAGCTTAAAGGGGCCGTTCACAGATACGCAGTATTTT. Translation: CASSLKGPFTDTQYF. This chain uses TRBV5-4 with TRBJ2-3; tentative D call: TRBD1 (5 bases). Germline V CDR1 and CDR2: SGHNT, YYREEE (reference sequence). V lost 2 bases and J 2 bases, leaving 12 bases between the germline ends. The CDR3 loop spans 15 amino acids.

The CDR3 loop is CASTSPRLRVGGQYF. The CDR3 DNA follows: TGTGCCAGCACCTCTCCCCGGCTACGAGTCGGGGGGCAGTACTTC. The gene calls are TRBV11-2 and TRBJ2-7, with a weak D call TRBD2 (6 bases). The CDR3 is made up of 15 amino acids. From germline, CDR1 is SGHAT and CDR2 FQNNGV. Between the trimmed V and J ends, which lost 7 bases and 9 bases, there was a span of 25 bases.

The CDR3 loop reads CASSDGGAQYF. The CDR3 region has the DNA TGTGCCAGCAGCGACGGAGGGGCCCAGTACTTC. The chain carries TRBV9 and TRBJ2-5; D may be TRBD2 (6 bases). V gave up 3 bases and J gave up 9 bases, with 9 bases separating them. Germline values: CDR1 SGDLS, CDR2 YYNGEE. There are 11 residues in the CDR3. Variable domain in full (rest from reference TRBV9 and TRBJ2-5): DSGVTQTPKHLITATGQRVTLRCSPRSGDLSVYWYQQSLDQGLQFLIQYYNGEERAKGNILERFSAQQFPDLHSELNLSSLELGDSALYFCASSDGGAQYFGPGTRLLVL.

The rearrangement links TRBV9 to TRBJ1-5; D gene unclear. CDR1 SGDLS and CDR2 YYNGEE come from the germline V gene. Trimming pared 0 bases from V and 1 base from J, leaving 2 bases between. This CDR3 comprises 13 residues. CDR3 amino acids: CASSVASNQPQHF. The CDR3 DNA is TGTGCCAGCAGCGTAGCCAGCAATCAGCCCCAGCATTTT.

V and J are TRBV10-3 and TRBJ2-5, with a tentative D call TRBD2 (6 bases). This CDR3 contains 15 residues. V lost 6 bases and J 4 bases, leaving 18 bases between the germline ends. Germline lookup yields CDR1 ENHRY and CDR2 SYGVKD. The CDR3: CAIRMEGAKGETQYF. The CDR3 DNA is TGTGCCATCAGGATGGAGGGAGCAAAGGGAGAGACCCAGTACTTC.

The chain couples TRBV10-3 to TRBJ2-2; unclear D gene. This CDR3 region has 13 residues. Per the germline V gene, CDR1 is ENHRY and CDR2 is SYGVKD. V gave up 4 bases and J gave up 2 bases, with 5 bases separating them. CDR3 in amino acids: CAISAANTGELFF. In nucleotides, the CDR3 is TGTGCCATCAGTGCTGCCAACACCGGGGAGCTGTTTTTT.

The rearrangement links TRBV7-2 to TRBJ2-1, with TRBD2 identical over 9 bases. Germline assignment: CDR1 SGHTA and CDR2 FQGNSA. V lost 5 bases, J lost 0 bases, and 11 bases stayed unmatched. The CDR3 has 18 residues. CDR3 residues: CASSHASGRPFSYNEQFF. The CDR3 DNA reads TGTGCCAGCAGCCACGCCAGCGGGAGGCCCTTCTCCTACAATGAGCAGTTCTTC.

This clone has more than one count but fewer than ten. The gene calls are TRBV13 and TRBJ2-1; tentatively, D is TRBD2 (7 bases). Trimming removed 4 bases at V and 0 bases at J, with 19 bases between. The germline CDR1 and CDR2 sequences are PRHDT and FYEKMQ (reference sequence). CDR3 length equals 18 residues. CDR3 DNA: TGTGCCAGCAGCTCCACTTTTCGGGGGGCCAGCTCCTACAATGAGCAGTTCTTC. Translation: CASSSTFRGASSYNEQFF.

CDR3 DNA sequence: TGCGCCAGCAGCCGCTTACAACTAGAAAACAATGAGCAGTTCTTC. It specifies CASSRLQLENNEQFF. The V call is TRBV4-1, the J call TRBJ2-1; perhaps TRBD2 as D (5 bases). The length of the CDR3 is 15 residues. Germline assignment: CDR1 MGHRA and CDR2 YSYEKL. V lost 4 bases and J lost 5, with 15 bases in between.

This clone has a count of ten or more. The chain combines TRBV30 with TRBJ2-6; D unresolved. Germline lookup yields CDR1 GTSNPN and CDR2 SVGIG (reference sequence). The V end was cut by 3 bases, the J end by 1 base, with 4 bases between. The CDR3 extends over 13 amino acids. The chain's CDR3 is CAWRQSGANVLTF. The CDR3 bases are TGTGCCTGGAGACAGTCTGGGGCCAACGTCCTGACTTTC.